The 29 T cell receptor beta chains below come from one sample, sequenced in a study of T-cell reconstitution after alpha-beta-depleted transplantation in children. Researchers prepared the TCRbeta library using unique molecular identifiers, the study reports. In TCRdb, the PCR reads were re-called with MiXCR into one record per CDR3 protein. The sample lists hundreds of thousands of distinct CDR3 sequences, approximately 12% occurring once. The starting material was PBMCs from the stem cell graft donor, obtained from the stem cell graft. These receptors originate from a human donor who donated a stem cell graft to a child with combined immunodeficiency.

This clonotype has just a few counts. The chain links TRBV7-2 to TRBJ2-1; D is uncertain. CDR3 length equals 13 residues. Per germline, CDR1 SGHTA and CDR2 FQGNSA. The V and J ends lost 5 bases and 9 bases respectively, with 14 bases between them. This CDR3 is CASSPNSLGEQFF. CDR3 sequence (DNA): TGTGCCAGCAGCCCGAACTCGCTGGGTGAGCAGTTCTTC.

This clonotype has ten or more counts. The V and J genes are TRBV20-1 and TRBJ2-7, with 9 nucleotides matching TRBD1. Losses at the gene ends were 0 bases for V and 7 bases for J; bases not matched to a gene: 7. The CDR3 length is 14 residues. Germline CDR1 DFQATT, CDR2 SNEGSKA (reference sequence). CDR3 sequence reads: CSARDRDRAWEQYF. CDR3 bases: TGCAGTGCTAGAGACCGGGACAGGGCCTGGGAGCAGTACTTC.

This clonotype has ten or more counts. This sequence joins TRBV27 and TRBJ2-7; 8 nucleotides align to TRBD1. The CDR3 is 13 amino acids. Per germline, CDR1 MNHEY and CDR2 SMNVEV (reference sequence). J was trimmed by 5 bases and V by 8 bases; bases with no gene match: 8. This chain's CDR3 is CASGRTGFDEQYF. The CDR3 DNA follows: TGTGCCAGCGGCAGGACAGGGTTTGACGAGCAGTACTTC.

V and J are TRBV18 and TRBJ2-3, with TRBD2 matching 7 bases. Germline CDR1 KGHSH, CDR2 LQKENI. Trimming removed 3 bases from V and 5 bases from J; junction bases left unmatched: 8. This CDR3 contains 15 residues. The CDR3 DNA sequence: TGTGCCAGCTCACCCCCAGCGGGATGGGGAGATACGCAGTATTTT. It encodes CASSPPAGWGDTQYF.

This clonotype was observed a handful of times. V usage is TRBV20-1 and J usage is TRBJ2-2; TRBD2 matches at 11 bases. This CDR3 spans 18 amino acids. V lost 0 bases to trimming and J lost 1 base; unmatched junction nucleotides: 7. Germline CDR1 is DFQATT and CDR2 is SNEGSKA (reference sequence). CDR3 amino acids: CSARDSLAGGENTGELFF. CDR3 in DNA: TGCAGTGCTAGAGACAGCCTAGCGGGAGGAGAGAACACCGGGGAGCTGTTTTTT.

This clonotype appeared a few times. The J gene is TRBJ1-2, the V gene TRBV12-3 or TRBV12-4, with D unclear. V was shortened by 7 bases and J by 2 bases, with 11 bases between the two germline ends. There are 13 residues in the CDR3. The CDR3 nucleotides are TGTGCCAGCACCATGCTGGAGAACTATGGCTACACCTTC. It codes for CASTMLENYGYTF.

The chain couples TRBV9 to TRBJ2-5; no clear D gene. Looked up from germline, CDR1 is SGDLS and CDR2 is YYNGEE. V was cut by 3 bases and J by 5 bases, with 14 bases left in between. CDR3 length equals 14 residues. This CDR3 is CASSGGSYGETQYF. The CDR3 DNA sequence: TGTGCCAGCAGCGGGGGTTCCTACGGGGAGACCCAGTACTTC.

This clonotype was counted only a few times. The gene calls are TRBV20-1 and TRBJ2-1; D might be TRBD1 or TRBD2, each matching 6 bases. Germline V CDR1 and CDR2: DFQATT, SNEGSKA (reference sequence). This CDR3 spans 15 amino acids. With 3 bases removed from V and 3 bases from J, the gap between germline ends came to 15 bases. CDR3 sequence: CSARVGGHRYNEQFF. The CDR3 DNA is TGCAGTGCTAGGGTAGGGGGGCATCGCTACAATGAGCAGTTCTTC.

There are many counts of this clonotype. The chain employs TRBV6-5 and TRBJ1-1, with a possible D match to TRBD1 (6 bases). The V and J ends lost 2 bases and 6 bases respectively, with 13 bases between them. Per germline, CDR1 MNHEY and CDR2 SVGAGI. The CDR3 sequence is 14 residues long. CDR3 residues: CASSYLQGTSEAFF. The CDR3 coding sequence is TGTGCCAGCAGTTACCTACAGGGCACATCTGAAGCTTTCTTT.

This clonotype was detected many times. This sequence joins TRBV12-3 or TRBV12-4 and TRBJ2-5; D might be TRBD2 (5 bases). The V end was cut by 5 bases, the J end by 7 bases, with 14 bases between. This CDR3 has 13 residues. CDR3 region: CASSPGRSGTQYF. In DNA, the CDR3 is TGTGCCAGCAGTCCCGGACGCAGCGGGACCCAGTACTTC.

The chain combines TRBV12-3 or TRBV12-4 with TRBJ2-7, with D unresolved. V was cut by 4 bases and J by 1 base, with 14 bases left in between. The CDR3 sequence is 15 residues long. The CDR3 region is CASSSRVSLSYEQYF. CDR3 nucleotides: TGTGCCAGCAGTTCCCGGGTTTCTTTATCCTACGAGCAGTACTTC.

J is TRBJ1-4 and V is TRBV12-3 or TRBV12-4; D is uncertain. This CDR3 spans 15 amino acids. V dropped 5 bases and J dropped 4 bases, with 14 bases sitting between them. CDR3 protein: CASSPGPFFNEKLFF. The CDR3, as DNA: TGTGCCAGCAGTCCTGGACCCTTCTTTAATGAAAAACTGTTTTTT.

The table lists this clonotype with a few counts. The CDR3 reads CASSPGRPFYEQYF. DNA of the CDR3: TGTGCCAGCTCACCAGGGCGCCCTTTTTACGAGCAGTACTTC. The chain links TRBV18 to TRBJ2-7; D ambiguous. Germline loops: CDR1 KGHSH, CDR2 LQKENI. This CDR3 is 14 amino acids long. With 2 bases removed from V and 4 bases from J, the gap between germline ends came to 12 bases.

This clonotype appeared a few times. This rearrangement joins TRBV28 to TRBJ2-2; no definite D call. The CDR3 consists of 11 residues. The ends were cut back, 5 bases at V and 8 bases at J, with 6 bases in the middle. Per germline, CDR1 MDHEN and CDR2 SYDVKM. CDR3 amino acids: CASSSAGELFF. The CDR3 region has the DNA TGTGCCAGCAGTAGCGCGGGGGAGCTGTTTTTT.

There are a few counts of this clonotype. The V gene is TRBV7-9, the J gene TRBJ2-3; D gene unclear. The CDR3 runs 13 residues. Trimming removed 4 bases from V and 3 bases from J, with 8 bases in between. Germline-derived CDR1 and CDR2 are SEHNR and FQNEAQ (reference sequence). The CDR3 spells CASSSWHTDTQYF. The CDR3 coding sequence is TGTGCCAGCAGCTCCTGGCATACAGATACGCAGTATTTT.

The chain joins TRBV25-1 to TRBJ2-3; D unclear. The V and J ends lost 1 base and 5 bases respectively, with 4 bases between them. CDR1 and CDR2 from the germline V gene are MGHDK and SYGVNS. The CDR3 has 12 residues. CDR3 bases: TGTGCCAGCAGTGAATCAAGAGATACGCAGTATTTT. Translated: CASSESRDTQYF.

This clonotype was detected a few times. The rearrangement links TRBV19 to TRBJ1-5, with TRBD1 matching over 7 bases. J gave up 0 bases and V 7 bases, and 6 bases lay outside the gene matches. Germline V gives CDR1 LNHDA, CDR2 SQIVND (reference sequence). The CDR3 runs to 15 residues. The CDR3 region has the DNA TGTGCCAGTAAATGGGGACAGCATAGCAATCAGCCCCAGCATTTT. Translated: CASKWGQHSNQPQHF.

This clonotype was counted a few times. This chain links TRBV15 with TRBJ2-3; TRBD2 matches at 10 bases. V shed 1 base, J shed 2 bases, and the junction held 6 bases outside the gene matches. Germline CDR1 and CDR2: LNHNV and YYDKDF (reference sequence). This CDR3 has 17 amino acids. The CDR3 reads CATSRGVAGGNTDTQYF. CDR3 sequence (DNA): TGTGCCACCAGCAGAGGTGTAGCGGGGGGAAACACAGATACGCAGTATTTT.

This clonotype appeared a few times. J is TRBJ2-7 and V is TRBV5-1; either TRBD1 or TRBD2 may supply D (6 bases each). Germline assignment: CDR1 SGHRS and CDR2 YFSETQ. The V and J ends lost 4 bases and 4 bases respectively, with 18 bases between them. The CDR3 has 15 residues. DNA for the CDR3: TGCGCCAGCAGCCGACTGGCGGGACAAGCATACGAGCAGTACTTC. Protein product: CASSRLAGQAYEQYF.

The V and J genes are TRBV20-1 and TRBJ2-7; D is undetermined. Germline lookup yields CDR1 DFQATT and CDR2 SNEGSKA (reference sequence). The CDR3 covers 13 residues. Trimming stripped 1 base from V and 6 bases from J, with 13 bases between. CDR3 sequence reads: CSARVPLELEQYF. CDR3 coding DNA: TGCAGTGCTAGAGTACCCCTGGAACTCGAGCAGTACTTC.

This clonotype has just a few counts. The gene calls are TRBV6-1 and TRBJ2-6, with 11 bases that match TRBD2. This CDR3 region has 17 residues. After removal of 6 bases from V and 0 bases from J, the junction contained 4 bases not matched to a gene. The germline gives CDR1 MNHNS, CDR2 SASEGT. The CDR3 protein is CASSWTSGRSGANVLTF. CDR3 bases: TGTGCCAGCAGCTGGACTAGCGGGCGCTCTGGGGCCAACGTCCTGACTTTC.

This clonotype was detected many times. The chain's CDR3 is CASRPTDSYEQYF. In DNA form, the CDR3 reads TGTGCCAGCAGACCGACCGACTCCTACGAGCAGTACTTC. The chain links TRBV28 to TRBJ2-7; the D is unclear. The CDR3 covers 13 residues. The germline V and J ends were trimmed by 6 bases and 0 bases, with 9 bases remaining between them. Germline V gene sequence: CDR1 MDHEN, CDR2 SYDVKM. The whole variable domain, remainder taken from reference TRBV28 and TRBJ2-7, is DVKVTQSSRYLVKRTGEKVFLECVQDMDHENMFWYRQDPGLGLRLIYFSYDVKMKEKGDIPEGYSVSREKKERFSLILESASTNQTSMYLCASRPTDSYEQYFGPGTRLTVT.

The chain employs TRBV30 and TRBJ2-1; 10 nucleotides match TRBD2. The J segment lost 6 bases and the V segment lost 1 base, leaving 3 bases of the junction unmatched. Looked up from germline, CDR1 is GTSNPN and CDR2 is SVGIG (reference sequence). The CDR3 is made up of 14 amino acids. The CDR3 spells CAWSGERGGNEQFF. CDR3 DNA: TGTGCCTGGAGTGGGGAGCGGGGGGGCAATGAGCAGTTCTTC.

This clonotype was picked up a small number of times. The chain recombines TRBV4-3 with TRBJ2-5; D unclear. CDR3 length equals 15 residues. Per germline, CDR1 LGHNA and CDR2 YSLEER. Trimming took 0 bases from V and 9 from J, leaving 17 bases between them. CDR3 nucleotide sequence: TGCGCCAGCAGCCAAGATGAACAGTTCGGTAGGGCCCAGTACTTC. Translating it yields CASSQDEQFGRAQYF.

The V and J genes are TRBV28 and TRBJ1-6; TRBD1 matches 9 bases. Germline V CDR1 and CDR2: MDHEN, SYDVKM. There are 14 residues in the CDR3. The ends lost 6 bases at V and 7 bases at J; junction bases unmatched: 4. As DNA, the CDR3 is TGTGCCAGCAGGGGGGACAGGGCGAATTCACCCCTCCACTTT. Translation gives CASRGDRANSPLHF. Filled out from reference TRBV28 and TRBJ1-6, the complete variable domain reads DVKVTQSSRYLVKRTGEKVFLECVQDMDHENMFWYRQDPGLGLRLIYFSYDVKMKEKGDIPEGYSVSREKKERFSLILESASTNQTSMYLCASRGDRANSPLHFGNGTRLTVT.

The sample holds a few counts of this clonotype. CDR3 amino acids: CASSYGKINQPQHF. In nucleotides, the CDR3 is TGTGCCAGCAGTTACGGTAAGATAAATCAGCCCCAGCATTTT. The chain combines TRBV6-2 or TRBV6-3 with TRBJ1-5; D gene uncertain. V was cut by 2 bases and J by 4 bases, with 9 bases left in between. From germline, CDR1 is MNHEY and CDR2 SVGEGT. This CDR3 is built from 14 residues.

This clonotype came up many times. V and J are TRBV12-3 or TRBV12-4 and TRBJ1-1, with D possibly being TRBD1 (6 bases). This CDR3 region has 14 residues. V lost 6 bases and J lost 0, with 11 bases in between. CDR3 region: CASSPTGMNTEAFF. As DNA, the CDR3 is TGTGCCAGCAGCCCCACAGGGATGAACACTGAAGCTTTCTTT.

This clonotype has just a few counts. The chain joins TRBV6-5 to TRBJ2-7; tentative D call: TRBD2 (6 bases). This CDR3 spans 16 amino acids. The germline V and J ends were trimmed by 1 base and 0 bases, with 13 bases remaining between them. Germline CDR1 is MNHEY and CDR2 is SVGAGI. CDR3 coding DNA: TGTGCCAGCAGTTACTGGGGTAGCGGAGGCTCCTACGAGCAGTACTTC. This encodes CASSYWGSGGSYEQYF.

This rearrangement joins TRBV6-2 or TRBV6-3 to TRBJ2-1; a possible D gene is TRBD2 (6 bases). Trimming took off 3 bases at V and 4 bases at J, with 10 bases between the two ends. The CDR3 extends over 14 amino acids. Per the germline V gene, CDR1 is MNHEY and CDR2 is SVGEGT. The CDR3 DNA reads TGTGCCAGCAGTTATAACGCGGGGTACAATGAGCAGTTCTTC. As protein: CASSYNAGYNEQFF.